This entry concerns a single T cell receptor (beta chain). This clone was seen only a few times. Its antigen remains undetermined. There are no base qualities to consult, and no much larger clone falls within one base. Compared with germline, V lacks 7 bases and J lacks 5 bases; bases without a gene match: 3. Taken from the germline V gene, the CDR1 and CDR2 loops are SQVTM and ANQGSEA. The CDR3 contains 12 residues, cysteine and phenylalanine counted. Only the CDR3 DNA stays, 36 bases, in frame from base 1. The sample belongs to a study of blood T cell repertoires in COVID-19 (TCRdb year 2020). As for the study more broadly: Samples covering the acute and convalescent phases of COVID-19 were provided by collaborators in the United States, Italy and Spain. Sample metadata almost always included a de-identified subject ID, COVID-19 status, age in years and sex. Subjects who had been exposed to COVID-19, were actively infected with it, or had recovered from it provided the deeply sampled blood TCRbeta repertoires that made up the dataset. The repertoires were released in a freely available public database meant as a resource for research on the immune response to SARS-CoV-2. Samples came from the ongoing ImmuneRACE study (first 160 participants) plus 1,254 subjects from 6 global collaborators. The prospective study material was composed of cDNA or gDNA derived from T cells, B-cell-depleted T cells, or PBMCs. Where HLA class I and class II types were available, the types were taken from metadata supplied by the sample provider, not from assay-based typing. The investigation overall reported the following: How much clinical and demographic metadata was included differed by source and by participant, and the metadata was provided uncurated.

TCRbeta CDR3 regions were amplified from genomic DNA using the immunoSEQ Assay, a bias-controlled multiplex PCR. As for how the authors treated the data: Within the assay, amplification of reference gene primers was used to estimate how many nucleated cells each sample contained. To quantify the absolute abundance of each unique TCRbeta CDR3 rearrangement, sequence reads were collapsed and filtered. Productive Simpson clonality was computed per sample as the square root of Simpson's diversity index over productive rearrangements. TCRdb stores this immuneACCESS table with in-frame sequences only. Part of the clones is absent; in the studies checked, under half of the shortfall reflects unresolved V genes, and no reason is known for the rest. Clone size and the V and J calls come from that table; the DNA yielded D and trimming. Within this sample are approximately 100,000 clones, with around nine tenths of them counted one time only. The ten largest clones represent 6% of the sample.

The collaborating institutions used their own protocols to collect whole blood in K2EDTA tubes. For TCRbeta analysis, collaborator samples were shipped as frozen whole blood, as isolated PBMCs, or as DNA extracted from either sample type. The sequence links TRBV29-1 to TRBJ2-1; the junction holds 9 bases that match TRBD1. The clonotype originates from a human donor in a cohort sampled during active COVID-19. The sequencing input was peripheral blood. The encoded CDR3 is CSAGTGNNEQFF. The DNA sequence is TGCAGCGCCGGGACAGGGAACAATGAGCAGTTCTTC.